The clone carrying this T cell receptor (beta chain) was counted between two and nine times. The data derive from a study of T cells after yellow fever vaccination. This CDR3 region has 12 residues. Germline V gene data show CDR1 as LNHNV and CDR2 as YYDKDF (reference sequence). With 2 bases removed from V and 3 bases from J, the gap between germline ends came to 4 bases. TCRdb analysed the 5' RACE reads with MiXCR anew, one entry per CDR3 protein. The sample has approximately 610,000 distinct CDR3 sequences, roughly 17% seen once. The sequence derives from a man aged 18 to 35 who received the YFV17D yellow fever vaccine. This sequence joins TRBV15 and TRBJ2-5; D uncertain. The input for sequencing was PBMCs, taken around 5 days after the first yellow fever vaccination. In DNA form, the CDR3 reads TGTGCCACCAGCAGACAAGAAGAGACCCAGTACTTC. Translation gives CATSRQEETQYF.